The clone carrying this T cell receptor beta chain appeared many times. The record originates from a study of regulatory T cells in long-lasting Graves disease. The authors built TCR beta libraries using iRepertoire HTBI primers and Arm-PCR of CDR3 regions. TCRdb fed the multiplex PCR reads into MiXCR, producing one record per CDR3 protein. The sample has over 500,000 distinct CDR3 sequences; roughly 16% are singletons. The V gene end was trimmed by 5 bases and the J gene end by 2 bases; junction bases not matched to a gene: 6. Germline V gene sequence: CDR1 SEHNR, CDR2 FQNEAQ (reference sequence). The CDR3 consists of 15 residues. Time point in this sample: newly diagnosed GD, antithyroid drugs for less than 3 months. After RNA was extracted from PBMCs, the TCR library was made from it. The data also belong to a second study, concerning T cells in Graves' hyperthyroidism and ophthalmopathy.

The specimen comprised peripheral blood mononuclear cells (PBMCs), sampled at new diagnosis, from a patient treated with antithyroid drugs. V usage is TRBV7-9 and J usage is TRBJ1-5; 7 nucleotides line up with TRBD1. The sequence came from a woman aged 25-40 years with Graves disease. The DNA for the CDR3 is TGTGCCAGCAGCGAGGGGGCTGCGGGCAATCAGCCCCAGCATTTT. Encoded protein: CASSEGAAGNQPQHF.